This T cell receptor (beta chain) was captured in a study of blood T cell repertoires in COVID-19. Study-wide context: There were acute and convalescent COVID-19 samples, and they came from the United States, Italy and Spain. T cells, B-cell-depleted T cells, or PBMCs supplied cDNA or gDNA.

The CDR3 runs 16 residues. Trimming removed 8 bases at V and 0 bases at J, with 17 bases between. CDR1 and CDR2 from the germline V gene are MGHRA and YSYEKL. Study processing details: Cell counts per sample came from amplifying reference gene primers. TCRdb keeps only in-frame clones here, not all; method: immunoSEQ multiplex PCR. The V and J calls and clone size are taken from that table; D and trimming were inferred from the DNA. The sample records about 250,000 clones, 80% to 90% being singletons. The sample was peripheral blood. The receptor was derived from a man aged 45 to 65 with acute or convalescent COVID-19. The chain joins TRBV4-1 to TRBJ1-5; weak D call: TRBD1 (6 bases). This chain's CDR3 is CASSAGGAFSNQPQHF. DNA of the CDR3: TGCGCCAGCTCCGCGGGGGGCGCTTTTAGCAATCAGCCCCAGCATTTT.